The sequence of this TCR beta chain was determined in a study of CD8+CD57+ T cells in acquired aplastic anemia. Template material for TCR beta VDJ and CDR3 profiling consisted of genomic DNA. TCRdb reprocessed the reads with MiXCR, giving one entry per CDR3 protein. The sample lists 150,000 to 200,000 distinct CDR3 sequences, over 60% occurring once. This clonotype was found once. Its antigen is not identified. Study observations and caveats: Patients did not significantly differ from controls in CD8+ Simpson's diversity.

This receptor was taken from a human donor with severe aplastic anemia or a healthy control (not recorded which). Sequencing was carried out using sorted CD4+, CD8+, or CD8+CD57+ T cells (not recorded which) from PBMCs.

The CDR3 reads CASSYSTNNSPLHF. The CDR3 DNA sequence: TGTGCCAGCAGTTACTCGACTAATAATTCACCCCTCCACTTT. This chain connects TRBV6-5 to TRBJ1-6, with D uncertain. This CDR3 has 14 residues. Germline-derived CDR1 and CDR2 are MNHEY and SVGAGI. V was cut by 0 bases and J by 5 bases, with 5 bases left in between.